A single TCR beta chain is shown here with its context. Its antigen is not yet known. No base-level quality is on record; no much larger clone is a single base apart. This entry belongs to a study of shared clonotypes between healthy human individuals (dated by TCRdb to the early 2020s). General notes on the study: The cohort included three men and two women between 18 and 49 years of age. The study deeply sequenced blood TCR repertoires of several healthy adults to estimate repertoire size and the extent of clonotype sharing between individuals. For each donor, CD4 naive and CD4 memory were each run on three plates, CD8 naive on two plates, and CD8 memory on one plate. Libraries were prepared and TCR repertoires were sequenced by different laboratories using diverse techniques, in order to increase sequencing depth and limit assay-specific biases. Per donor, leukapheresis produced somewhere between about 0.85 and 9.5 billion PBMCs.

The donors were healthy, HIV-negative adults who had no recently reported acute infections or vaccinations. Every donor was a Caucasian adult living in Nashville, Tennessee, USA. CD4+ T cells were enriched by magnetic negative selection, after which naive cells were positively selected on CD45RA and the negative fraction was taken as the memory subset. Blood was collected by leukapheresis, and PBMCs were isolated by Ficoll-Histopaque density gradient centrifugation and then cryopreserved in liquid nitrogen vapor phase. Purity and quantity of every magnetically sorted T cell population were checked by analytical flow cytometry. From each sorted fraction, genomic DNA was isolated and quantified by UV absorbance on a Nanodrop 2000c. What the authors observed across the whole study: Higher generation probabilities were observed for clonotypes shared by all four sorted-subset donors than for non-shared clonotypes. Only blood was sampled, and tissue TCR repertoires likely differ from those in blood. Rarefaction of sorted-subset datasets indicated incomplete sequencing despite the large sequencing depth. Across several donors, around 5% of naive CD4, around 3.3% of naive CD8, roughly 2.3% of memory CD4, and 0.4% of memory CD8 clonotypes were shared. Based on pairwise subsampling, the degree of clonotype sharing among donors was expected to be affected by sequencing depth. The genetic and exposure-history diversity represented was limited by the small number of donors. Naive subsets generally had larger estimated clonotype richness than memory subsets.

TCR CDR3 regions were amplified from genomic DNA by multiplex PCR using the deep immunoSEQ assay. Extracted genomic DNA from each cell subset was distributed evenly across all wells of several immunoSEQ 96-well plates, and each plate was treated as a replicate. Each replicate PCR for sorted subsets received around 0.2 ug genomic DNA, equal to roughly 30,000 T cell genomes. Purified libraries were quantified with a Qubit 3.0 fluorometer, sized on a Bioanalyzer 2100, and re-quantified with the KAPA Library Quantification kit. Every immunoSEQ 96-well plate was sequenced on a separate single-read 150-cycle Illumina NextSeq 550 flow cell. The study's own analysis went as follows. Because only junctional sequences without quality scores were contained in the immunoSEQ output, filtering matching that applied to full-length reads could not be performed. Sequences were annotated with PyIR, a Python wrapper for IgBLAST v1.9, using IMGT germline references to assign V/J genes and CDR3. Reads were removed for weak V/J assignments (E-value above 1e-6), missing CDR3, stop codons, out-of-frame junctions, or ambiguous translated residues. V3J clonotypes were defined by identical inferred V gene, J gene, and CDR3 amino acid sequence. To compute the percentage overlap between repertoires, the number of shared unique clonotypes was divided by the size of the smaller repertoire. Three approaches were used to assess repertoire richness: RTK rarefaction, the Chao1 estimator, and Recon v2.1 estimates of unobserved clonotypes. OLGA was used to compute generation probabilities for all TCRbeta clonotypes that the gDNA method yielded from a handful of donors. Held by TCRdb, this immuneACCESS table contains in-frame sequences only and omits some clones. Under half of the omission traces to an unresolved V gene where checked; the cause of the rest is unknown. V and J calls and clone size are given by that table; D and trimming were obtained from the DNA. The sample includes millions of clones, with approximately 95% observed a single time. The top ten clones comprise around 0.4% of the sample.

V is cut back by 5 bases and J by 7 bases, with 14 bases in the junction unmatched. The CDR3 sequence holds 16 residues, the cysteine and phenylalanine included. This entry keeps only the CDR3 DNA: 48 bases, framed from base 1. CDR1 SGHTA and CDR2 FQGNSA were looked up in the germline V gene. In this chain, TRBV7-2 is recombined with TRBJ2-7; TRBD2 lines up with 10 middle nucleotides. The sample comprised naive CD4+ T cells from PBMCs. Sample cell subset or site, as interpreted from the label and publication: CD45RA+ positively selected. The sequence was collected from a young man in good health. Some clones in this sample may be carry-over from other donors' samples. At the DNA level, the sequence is TGTGCCAGCAGCCCAAGGACTAGCGGCCGACTTTGGGAGCAGTACTTC. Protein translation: CASSPRTSGRLWEQYF.